The next 21 T cell receptor beta chains were all read from a single sample in a study of high-grade serous ovarian cancer treatment subgroups. Profiling relied on immunoSEQ multiplex PCR, and the TCRdb table lists in-frame clones only, not all of them. The repertoire holds a few thousand clones, with roughly 80% as singletons. Tumor samples were obtained before definitive surgery or chemotherapy. Sequenced input: tumor tissue. The receptors derive from a human donor with high-grade serous ovarian cancer.

V usage is TRBV7-9 and J usage is TRBJ2-7, with 11 bases matching TRBD2. Germline CDR1 reads SEHNR; CDR2 reads FQNEAQ (reference sequence). The V and J ends lost 5 bases and 7 bases, in that order; junction bases with no gene match: 10. The CDR3 has 15 residues. CDR3 residues: CASSPPSGGLGEQYF. CDR3 nucleotides: TGTGCCAGCAGCCCCCCTAGCGGGGGGCTGGGGGAGCAGTACTTC.

The chain links TRBV25-1 to TRBJ1-2; D gene unclear. Trimming cost V 2 bases and J 2 bases, with 15 bases left between them. CDR1 is MGHDK and CDR2 is SYGVNS in the germline V gene. The CDR3 has 16 amino acids. The CDR3 loop reads CASSEGGEATNYGYTF. The CDR3 nucleotides are TGTGCCAGCAGTGAAGGTGGCGAGGCTACAAACTATGGCTACACCTTC.

This clone was counted once. The gene calls are TRBV7-9 and TRBJ1-2; 12 bases agree with TRBD1. This CDR3 contains 15 residues. Germline V gene sequence: CDR1 SEHNR, CDR2 FQNEAQ (reference sequence). Losses at the gene ends were 6 bases for V and 8 bases for J; bases not matched to a gene: 10. DNA for the CDR3: TGTGCCAGCAGTTTTTCGGGACAGGGGGCTGGAGGCTACACCTTC. Translating it yields CASSFSGQGAGGYTF.

The chain recombines TRBV19 with TRBJ1-2, with TRBD1 as a possible D gene (5 bases). Germline V gene sequence: CDR1 LNHDA, CDR2 SQIVND (reference sequence). Trimming pared 5 bases from V and 6 bases from J, leaving 10 bases between. This CDR3 has 12 residues. The CDR3, as DNA: TGTGCCAGTAGTCAGGGCAGGGATGGCTACACCTTC. Translated: CASSQGRDGYTF.

This chain links TRBV19 with TRBJ2-3; 7 nucleotides match TRBD1. Germline trimming cut 6 bases from V and 2 bases from J; bases unmatched to any gene: 20. The CDR3 runs to 19 residues. In germline, CDR1 is LNHDA, CDR2 SQIVND (reference sequence). The CDR3 spells CASSLEPAGTETLTDTQYF. CDR3 DNA: TGTGCCAGTAGCCTCGAACCAGCCGGGACAGAGACTCTCACAGATACGCAGTATTTT.

The chain has TRBV7-8 and TRBJ1-5; maybe TRBD1 (5 bases). CDR1 is SGHVS, CDR2 FQNEAQ, per germline. The ends were cut back, 5 bases at V and 7 bases at J, with 18 bases in the middle. This CDR3 is built from 15 residues. As DNA, the CDR3 is TGTGCCAGCAGCCCCGGGGGGGGGATGAAGCAGCCCCAGCATTTT. Encoded protein: CASSPGGGMKQPQHF. The full variable domain, its missing parts supplied by reference TRBV7-8 and TRBJ1-5, is GAGVSQSPRYKVAKRGQDVALRCDPISGHVSLFWYQQALGQGPEFLTYFQNEAQLDKSGLPSDRFFAERPEGSVSTLKIQRTQQEDSAVYLCASSPGGGMKQPQHFGDGTRLSIL.

The chain employs TRBV28 and TRBJ1-1; D remains ambiguous. This CDR3 has 13 amino acids. Germline V gene data show CDR1 as MDHEN and CDR2 as SYDVKM. The V end was cut by 6 bases, the J end by 3 bases, with 11 bases between. CDR3 loop: CASRSPVDTEAFF. CDR3 DNA: TGTGCCAGCAGGTCACCGGTGGACACTGAAGCTTTCTTT.

V gene TRBV4-2 combines with J gene TRBJ2-7; no reliable D call. This CDR3 has 13 amino acids. Trimming removed 0 bases at V and 5 bases at J, with 8 bases between. Germline-derived CDR1 and CDR2 are LGHNA and YNFKEQ. CDR3 coding DNA: TGTGCCAGCAGCCAAGATTTAGATAACGAGCAGTACTTC. This encodes CASSQDLDNEQYF.

The rearrangement uses TRBV7-3 and TRBJ2-7; D might be TRBD1 (5 bases). CDR3 length: 16 residues. Trimming took off 2 bases at V and 2 bases at J, with 16 bases between the two ends. From germline, CDR1 is SGHTA and CDR2 FQGTGA. As DNA, the CDR3 is TGTGCCAGCAGCTTAGATGTGGGGCTGTTGCCCTACGAGCAGTACTTC. This translates into CASSLDVGLLPYEQYF.

The chain uses TRBV7-9 and TRBJ2-1; D is undetermined. This CDR3 spans 14 amino acids. V was clipped by 2 bases and J by 4 bases, with 9 bases between them. The germline CDR1 and CDR2 sequences are SEHNR and FQNEAQ (reference sequence). CDR3 residues: CASSLPNRYNEQFF. The DNA of the CDR3 is TGTGCCAGCAGCTTACCTAACAGATACAATGAGCAGTTCTTC.

This chain links TRBV7-2 with TRBJ2-3, with 12 bases that match TRBD2. Germline CDR1 is SGHTA and CDR2 is FQGNSA. The CDR3 totals 16 residues. Trimming removed 5 bases from V and 2 bases from J; junction bases left unmatched: 5. In DNA, the CDR3 is TGTGCCAGCAGCCTACTAGCGGGGGGCCCCACAGATACGCAGTATTTT. Encoded protein: CASSLLAGGPTDTQYF.

This clone was found once. This chain joins TRBV15 and TRBJ2-2, with D tentatively TRBD2 (5 bases). V was shortened by 3 bases and J by 0 bases, with 8 bases between the two germline ends. Germline loops: CDR1 LNHNV, CDR2 YYDKDF (reference sequence). This CDR3 is built from 15 residues. CDR3 sequence (DNA): TGTGCCACCAGCAGTGAGCGGTCGAACACCGGGGAGCTGTTTTTT. Residues: CATSSERSNTGELFF.

The chain has TRBV5-1 and TRBJ2-5; 14 bases are shared with TRBD2. Trimming at V came to 4 bases and at J to 5 bases, leaving 7 bases not matched to a gene. Germline V gives CDR1 SGHRS, CDR2 YFSETQ. CDR3 length: 16 residues. The CDR3: CASSPTSGGALETQYF. The CDR3 DNA reads TGCGCCAGCAGCCCGACTAGCGGGGGGGCCTTGGAGACCCAGTACTTC.

The rearrangement links TRBV19 to TRBJ1-2; D unclear. Trimming removed 5 bases at V and 0 bases at J, with 7 bases between. There are 13 residues in the CDR3. Germline V gene sequence: CDR1 LNHDA, CDR2 SQIVND (reference sequence). CDR3 in DNA: TGTGCCAGTAGTTGGGGAACTAACTATGGCTACACCTTC. Translated: CASSWGTNYGYTF.

The sample holds one count of this clone. The V and J genes are TRBV6-5 and TRBJ1-5; D possibly corresponds to TRBD1 (6 bases). Looked up from germline, CDR1 is MNHEY and CDR2 is SVGAGI. The CDR3 length is 14 residues. V lost 2 bases and J lost 4, with 9 bases in between. CDR3 coding DNA: TGTGCCAGCAGTTACACAGGGTGGAATCAGCCCCAGCATTTT. Protein sequence: CASSYTGWNQPQHF.

This chain links TRBV9 with TRBJ2-1; 9 nucleotides align to TRBD2. The trim removed 3 bases at V and 4 bases at J, leaving 5 bases unmatched. This CDR3 is 15 amino acids long. In germline, CDR1 is SGDLS, CDR2 YYNGEE. The CDR3 sequence is CASSGSGGTYNEQFF. CDR3 sequence (DNA): TGTGCCAGCAGCGGCAGCGGGGGGACTTACAATGAGCAGTTCTTC.

This clone occurred a few times. The CDR3 loop reads CASSEANSNQPQHF. The CDR3 bases are TGTGCCAGCAGTGAGGCCAATAGCAATCAGCCCCAGCATTTT. The chain has TRBV2 and TRBJ1-5; no definite D call. With 3 bases removed from V and 0 bases from J, the gap between germline ends came to 6 bases. The CDR3 has 14 amino acids. Looked up from germline, CDR1 is SNHLY and CDR2 is FYNNEI.

The V call is TRBV7-3, the J call TRBJ2-1, with 8 bases fitting TRBD1. Losses at the gene ends were 5 bases for V and 7 bases for J; bases not matched to a gene: 7. Germline V gives CDR1 SGHTA, CDR2 FQGTGA. The CDR3 length is 14 residues. CDR3 sequence reads: CASSPTGGGNEQFF. The CDR3 DNA reads as TGTGCCAGCAGCCCCACAGGGGGAGGAAATGAGCAGTTCTTC.

The sample holds a few counts of this clone. The gene calls are TRBV7-9 and TRBJ1-5; 7 bases map to TRBD1. V shed 5 bases and J 4 bases; nucleotides not matched to a gene: 8. The CDR3 is made up of 15 amino acids. Germline CDR1 and CDR2: SEHNR and FQNEAQ (reference sequence). The CDR3 DNA reads TGTGCCAGCAGCGACAGGGAATCGAGTAATCAGCCCCAGCATTTT. Protein product: CASSDRESSNQPQHF. The whole variable domain, remainder taken from reference TRBV7-9 and TRBJ1-5, is DTGVSQNPRHKITKRGQNVTFRCDPISEHNRLYWYRQTLGQGPEFLTYFQNEAQLEKSRLLSDRFSAERPKGSFSTLEIQRTEQGDSAMYLCASSDRESSNQPQHFGDGTRLSIL.

The genes are TRBV9 and TRBJ2-1, with D possibly being TRBD1 (5 bases). This CDR3 region has 15 residues. The ends were cut back, 0 bases at V and 8 bases at J, with 15 bases in the middle. Per germline, CDR1 SGDLS and CDR2 YYNGEE. The CDR3 spells CASSVVVGVIDEQFF. The CDR3 DNA follows: TGTGCCAGCAGCGTAGTTGTAGGGGTAATAGATGAGCAGTTCTTC.

This chain links TRBV13 with TRBJ2-3; D is ambiguous. Germline V lookup: CDR1 PRHDT, CDR2 FYEKMQ (reference sequence). Trimming pared 0 bases from V and 2 bases from J, leaving 9 bases between. The CDR3 contains 15 residues. For the CDR3, the DNA is TGTGCCAGCAGCTTAGGCCGGCAGATCACAGATACGCAGTATTTT. As protein: CASSLGRQITDTQYF. Based on the CDR3 plus reference TRBV13 and TRBJ2-3, the full variable domain is AAGVIQSPRHLIKEKRETATLKCYPIPRHDTVYWYQQGPGQDPQFLISFYEKMQSDKGSIPDRFSAQQFSDYHSELNMSSLELGDSALYFCASSLGRQITDTQYFGPGTRLTVL.